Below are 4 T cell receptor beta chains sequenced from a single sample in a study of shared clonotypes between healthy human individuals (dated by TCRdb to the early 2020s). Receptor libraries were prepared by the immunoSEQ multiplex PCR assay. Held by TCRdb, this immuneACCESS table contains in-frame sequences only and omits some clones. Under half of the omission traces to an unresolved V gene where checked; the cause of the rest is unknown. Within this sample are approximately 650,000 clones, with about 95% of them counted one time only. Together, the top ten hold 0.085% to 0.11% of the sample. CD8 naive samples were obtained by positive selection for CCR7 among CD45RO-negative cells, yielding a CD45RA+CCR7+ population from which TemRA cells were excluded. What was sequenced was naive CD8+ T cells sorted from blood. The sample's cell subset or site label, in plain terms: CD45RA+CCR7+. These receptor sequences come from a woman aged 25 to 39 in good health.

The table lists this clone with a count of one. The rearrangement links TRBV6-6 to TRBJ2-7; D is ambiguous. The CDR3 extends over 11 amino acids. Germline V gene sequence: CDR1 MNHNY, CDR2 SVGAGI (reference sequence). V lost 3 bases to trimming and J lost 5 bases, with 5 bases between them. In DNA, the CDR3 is TGTGCCAGCAGTTATCACCACGAGCAGTACTTC. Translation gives CASSYHHEQYF.

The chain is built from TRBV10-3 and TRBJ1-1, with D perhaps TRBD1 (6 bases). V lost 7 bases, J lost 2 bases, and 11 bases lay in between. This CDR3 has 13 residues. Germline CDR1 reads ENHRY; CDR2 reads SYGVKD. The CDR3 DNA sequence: TGTGCCATCAAAGAACAGGGTAACACTGAAGCTTTCTTT. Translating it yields CAIKEQGNTEAFF.

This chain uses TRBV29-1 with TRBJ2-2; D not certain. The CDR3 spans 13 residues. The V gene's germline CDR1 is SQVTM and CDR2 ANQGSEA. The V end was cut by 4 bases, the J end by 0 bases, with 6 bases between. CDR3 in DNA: TGCAGCGTTGTGTGGACGAACACCGGGGAGCTGTTTTTT. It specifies CSVVWTNTGELFF.

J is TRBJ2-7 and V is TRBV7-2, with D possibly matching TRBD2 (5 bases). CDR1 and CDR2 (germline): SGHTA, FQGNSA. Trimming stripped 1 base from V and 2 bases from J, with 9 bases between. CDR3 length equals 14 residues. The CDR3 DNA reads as TGTGCCAGCAGCTTAGATGAGGGAACCTACGAGCAGTACTTC. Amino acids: CASSLDEGTYEQYF.